Sequencing of this TCR beta chain was carried out in a study of regulatory T cells in long-lasting Graves disease. In this sample, this clonotype turned up many times. Trimming removed 0 bases at V and 5 bases at J, with 14 bases between. The CDR3 has 15 residues. Germline assignment: CDR1 SGHAT and CDR2 FQNNGV. The time point denotes: newly diagnosed GD, antithyroid drugs for less than 3 months. From RNA extracted from PBMCs, the TCR library was made. Arm-PCR of CDR3 regions and iRepertoire HTBI primers were the basis on which TCR beta libraries were built. TCRdb reprocessed the multiplex PCR reads via MiXCR and lists one record per CDR3 protein. The sample gives hundreds of thousands of distinct CDR3 sequences, roughly 16% of which show up once; 15% to 20% is in the top ten. These data also formed part of another study, on T cells in Graves' hyperthyroidism and ophthalmopathy. That work contributes: Graves' hyperthyroidism without ophthalmopathy progression within 18 months was termed stable. Exclusion of patients followed from uncontrolled infection, other autoimmune disease, pregnancy or lactation.

Sequenced here: peripheral blood mononuclear cells (PBMCs), sampled at new diagnosis, from a patient treated with antithyroid drugs. This chain connects TRBV11-2 to TRBJ2-7, with D perhaps matching TRBD2 (6 bases). This receptor was taken from a woman in her twenties or thirties with Graves disease. CDR3 bases: TGTGCCAGCAGCTTAGATGGAACTAGCTTCAACGAGCAGTACTTC. This sequence encodes CASSLDGTSFNEQYF.